This entry lists 6 T cell receptor beta chains sequenced from one sample in a study of blood T cell repertoires in COVID-19. Measured with immunoSEQ multiplex PCR; TCRdb has only the in-frame clones, and not every one. There are 210,000 or so clones in the sample; roughly 85% occur only once, and approximately 5.1% lies in the top ten. The sequenced sample was peripheral blood. These receptors were collected from a man over 45 with COVID-19, enrolled during active disease.

The V and J genes are TRBV21-1 and TRBJ2-7; the table's D call, TRBD2, has no DNA check behind it. TRBV21-1 is a known pseudogene. This CDR3 is built from 12 residues. CDR3 region: CASSKVPGEQYF. The CDR3 DNA reads as TGTGCCAGCAGCAAAGTACCGGGCGAGCAGTACTTC.

This clone was recorded once. V gene TRBV7-8 combines with J gene TRBJ2-7; D is perhaps TRBD1 (6 bases). This CDR3 spans 14 amino acids. The germline CDR1 and CDR2 sequences are SGHVS and FQNEAQ. V lost 5 bases and J 8 bases, leaving 19 bases between the germline ends. CDR3 sequence reads: CASSPPATGLQQYF. In nucleotides, the CDR3 is TGTGCCAGCAGCCCACCAGCAACAGGGCTCCAGCAGTACTTC.

The V call is TRBV3-1 (or the pseudogene TRBV3-2), the J call TRBJ2-7, with D perhaps matching TRBD1 (6 bases). The CDR3 consists of 11 residues. CDR1 and CDR2 (germline): LGHDT, YNNKEL (reference sequence). The germline V and J ends were trimmed by 3 bases and 8 bases, with 8 bases remaining between them. This chain's CDR3 is CASSQGAKQYF. Here the CDR3 DNA reads TGTGCCAGCAGCCAGGGGGCGAAGCAGTACTTC.

This rearrangement joins TRBV7-3 to TRBJ2-3, with 8 nucleotides matching TRBD2. Germline V lookup: CDR1 SGHTA, CDR2 FQGTGA. The CDR3 is 15 residues long. V gave up 5 bases and J gave up 2 bases; unmatched junction bases: 6. The CDR3 sequence: CASSPSGGNTDTQYF. The DNA for the CDR3 is TGTGCCAGCAGCCCGAGCGGGGGAAACACAGATACGCAGTATTTT.

The V and J genes are TRBV25-1 and TRBJ1-1; D possibly corresponds to TRBD1 (6 bases). V was trimmed by 1 base and J by 3 bases, leaving 21 bases between them. The CDR3 is 18 residues long. In germline, CDR1 is MGHDK, CDR2 SYGVNS. This CDR3 is CASSESLSGQGSYTEAFF. CDR3 in DNA: TGTGCCAGCAGTGAATCCCTCTCGGGCCAGGGGTCCTACACTGAAGCTTTCTTT. Based on the CDR3 plus reference TRBV25-1 and TRBJ1-1, the full variable domain is EADIYQTPRYLVIGTGKKITLECSQTMGHDKMYWYQQDPGMELHLIHYSYGVNSTEKGDLSSESTVSRIRTEHFPLTLESARPSHTSQYLCASSESLSGQGSYTEAFFGQGTRLTVV.

V and J are TRBV20-1 and TRBJ1-5, with TRBD1 as a possible D gene (5 bases). V shed 3 bases and J shed 2 bases, with 17 bases lying between them. Germline V gene lookup returns CDR1 DFQATT and CDR2 SNEGSKA (reference sequence). This CDR3 has 16 amino acids. The CDR3 DNA reads TGCAGTGCTAGTGGGCAGGGTGGATGGGGCAATCAGCCCCAGCATTTT. It yields the protein CSASGQGGWGNQPQHF.